This TCR beta chain is drawn from a study of T cell repertoires in cytomegalovirus infection (dated by TCRdb to about 2019). General notes on the study: The peptide stimulations were aimed at well-studied HLA-B-restricted epitopes as well as recently identified HLA-C-restricted CMV epitopes, whose presentation resists viral immunomodulation. The HLA type of each donor mattered for the analysis, because public TCR beta signatures pointed to carriage of CMV infection along with the matching HLA type.

Details on this clonotype: No antigen is known for it. No much larger clonotype is one base removed from it; base qualities were not supplied.

In the paper's terms, the treatment or condition label means: in vitro stimulation with specific CMV peptide epitopes to enrich CMV-specific T cells. What the work shows at the level of the full study, not this receptor alone: Carriers of CMV infection plus the relevant HLA type were discriminated by the cumulative frequency of public TCR beta family members in the study cohort and in an independent approximately 360-donor cohort. In the ex vivo response, HLA-C-restricted CMV-specific TCR beta clonotypes were dominant, and in two of eight donors the single most frequent clonotype came from this HLA-C-restricted group.

Instrument used: Illumina HiSeq 1500. TCRdb itself trimmed the public reads at Q25 with fastp, ran MiXCR and retained productive beta chains. Merged by CDR3 protein, the rows form single entries marked with the most common genes and DNA. In this sample the table shows approximately 590,000 distinct CDR3 sequences, around 40% of which occur a single time. About 46% of the sample is held by the ten biggest clonotypes. CDR1 is given as SGHNT and CDR2 as YYREEE, both from the germline V gene (reference sequence). V trim: 4 bases; J trim: 2 bases; unmatched bases: 7. The CDR3 has 16 amino acids, counting the end cysteine and phenylalanine. Of the read, only the CDR3 DNA is kept; its 48 bases are in frame from base 1.

Here the sequenced sample was cultured PBMCs, taken from culture after CMV antigen stimulation. The V and J genes are TRBV5-4 and TRBJ2-3; TRBD2 aligns with 10 central bases. This sequence originates from a human donor in good health (CMV status not recorded). Some clones in this sample may be carry-over from other donors' samples. The nucleotide sequence reads as follows: TGTGCCAGCAGCCCAGCGGGAGGGCCAGTCACAGATACGCAGTATTTT. This translates into CASSPAGGPVTDTQYF.